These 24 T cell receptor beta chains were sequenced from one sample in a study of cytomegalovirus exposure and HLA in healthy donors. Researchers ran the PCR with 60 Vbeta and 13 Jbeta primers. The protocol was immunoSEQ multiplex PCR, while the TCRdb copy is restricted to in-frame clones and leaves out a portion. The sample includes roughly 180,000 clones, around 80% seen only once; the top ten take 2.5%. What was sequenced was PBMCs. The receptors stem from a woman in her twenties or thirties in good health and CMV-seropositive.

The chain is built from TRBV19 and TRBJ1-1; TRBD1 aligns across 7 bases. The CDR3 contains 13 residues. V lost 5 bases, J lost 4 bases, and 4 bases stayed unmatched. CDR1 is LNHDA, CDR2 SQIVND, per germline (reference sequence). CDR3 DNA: TGTGCCAGTAGTGTGACAGGGATCACTGAAGCTTTCTTT. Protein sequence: CASSVTGITEAFF.

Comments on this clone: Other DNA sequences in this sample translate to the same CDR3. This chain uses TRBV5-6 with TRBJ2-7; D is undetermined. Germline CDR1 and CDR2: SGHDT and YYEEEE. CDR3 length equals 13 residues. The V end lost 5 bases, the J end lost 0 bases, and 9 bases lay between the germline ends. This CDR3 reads CASSLPSSYEQYF. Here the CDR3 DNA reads TGTGCCAGCAGTTTACCGAGCTCCTACGAGCAGTACTTC.

As DNA, the CDR3 is TGTGCCAGCAGCTCACAGGGTGGGCAAGAGACCCAGTACTTC. It codes for CASSSQGGQETQYF. The chain couples TRBV7-2 to TRBJ2-5, with a possible D match to TRBD1 (6 bases). V was pared by 4 bases and J by 2 bases, with 11 bases between. Germline CDR1 SGHTA, CDR2 FQGNSA. The CDR3 spans 14 residues.

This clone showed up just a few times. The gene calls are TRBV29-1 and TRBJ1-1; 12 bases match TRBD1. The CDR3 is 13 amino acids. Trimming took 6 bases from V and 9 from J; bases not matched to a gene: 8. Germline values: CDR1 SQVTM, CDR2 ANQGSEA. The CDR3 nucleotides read TGCAGCGTGACGACCGGGACAGGGGGCAAAGCTTTCTTT. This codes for CSVTTGTGGKAFF.

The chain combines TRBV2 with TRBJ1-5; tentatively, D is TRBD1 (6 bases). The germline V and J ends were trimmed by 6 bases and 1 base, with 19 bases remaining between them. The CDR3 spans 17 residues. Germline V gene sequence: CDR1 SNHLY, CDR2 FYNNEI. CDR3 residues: CASSPRGGLGSNQPQHF. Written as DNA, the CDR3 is TGTGCCAGCAGCCCAAGGGGGGGGCTCGGGAGCAATCAGCCCCAGCATTTT.

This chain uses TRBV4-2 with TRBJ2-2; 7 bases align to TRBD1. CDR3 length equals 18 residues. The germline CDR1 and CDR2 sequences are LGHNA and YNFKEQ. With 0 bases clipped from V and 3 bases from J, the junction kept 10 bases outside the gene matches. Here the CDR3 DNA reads TGTGCCAGCAGCCAAGATCTCGGCAGGGGGTCCCACACCGGGGAGCTGTTTTTT. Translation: CASSQDLGRGSHTGELFF.

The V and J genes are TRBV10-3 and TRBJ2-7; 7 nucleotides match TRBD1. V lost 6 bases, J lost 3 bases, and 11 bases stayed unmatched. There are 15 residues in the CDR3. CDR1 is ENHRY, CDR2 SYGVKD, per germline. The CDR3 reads CAISVFRDRIYEQYF. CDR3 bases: TGTGCCATCAGCGTCTTCCGGGACAGAATCTACGAGCAGTACTTC.

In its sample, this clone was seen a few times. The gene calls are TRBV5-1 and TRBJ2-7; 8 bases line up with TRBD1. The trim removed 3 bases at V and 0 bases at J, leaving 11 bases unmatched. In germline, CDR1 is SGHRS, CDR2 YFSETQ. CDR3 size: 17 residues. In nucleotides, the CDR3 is TGCGCCAGCAGCTCTGGTGTTGGACAGGGAAGCTCCTACGAGCAGTACTTC. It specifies CASSSGVGQGSSYEQYF.

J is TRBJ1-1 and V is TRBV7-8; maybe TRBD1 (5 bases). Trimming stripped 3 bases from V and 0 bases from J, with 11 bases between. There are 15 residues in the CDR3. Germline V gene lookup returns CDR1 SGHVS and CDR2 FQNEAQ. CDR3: CASSLPKGMNTEAFF. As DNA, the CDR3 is TGTGCCAGCAGCTTGCCTAAGGGGATGAACACTGAAGCTTTCTTT. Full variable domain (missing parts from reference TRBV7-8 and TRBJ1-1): GAGVSQSPRYKVAKRGQDVALRCDPISGHVSLFWYQQALGQGPEFLTYFQNEAQLDKSGLPSDRFFAERPEGSVSTLKIQRTQQEDSAVYLCASSLPKGMNTEAFFGQGTRLTVV.

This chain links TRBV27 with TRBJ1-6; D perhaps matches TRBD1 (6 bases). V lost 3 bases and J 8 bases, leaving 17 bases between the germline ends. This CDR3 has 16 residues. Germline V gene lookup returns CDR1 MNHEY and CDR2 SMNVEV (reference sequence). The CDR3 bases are TGTGCCAGCAGTTTCAGTGGGGGCGCGGGTTATTCACCCCTCCACTTT. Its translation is CASSFSGGAGYSPLHF.

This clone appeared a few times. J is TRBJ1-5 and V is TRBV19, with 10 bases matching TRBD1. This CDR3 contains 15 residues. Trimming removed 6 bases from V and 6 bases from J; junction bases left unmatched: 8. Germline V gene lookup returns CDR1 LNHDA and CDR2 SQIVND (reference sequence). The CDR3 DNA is TGTGCCAGTAGACGACAGGGGGCCACCGGTCAGCCCCAGCATTTT. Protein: CASRRQGATGQPQHF.

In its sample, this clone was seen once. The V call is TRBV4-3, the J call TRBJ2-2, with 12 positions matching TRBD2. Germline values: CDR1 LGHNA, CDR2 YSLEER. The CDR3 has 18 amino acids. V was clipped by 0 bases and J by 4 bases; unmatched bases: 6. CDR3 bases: TGCGCCAGCAGCCAAGAACCTAGCGGGGGGGGTGGCACCGGGGAGCTGTTTTTT. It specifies CASSQEPSGGGGTGELFF.

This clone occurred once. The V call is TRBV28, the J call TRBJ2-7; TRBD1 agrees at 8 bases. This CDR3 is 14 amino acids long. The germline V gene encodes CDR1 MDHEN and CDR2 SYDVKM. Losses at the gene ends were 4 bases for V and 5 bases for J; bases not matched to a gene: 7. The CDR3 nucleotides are TGTGCCAGCAGTTCCCAGGGGGCGCCAAACGAGCAGTACTTC. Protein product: CASSSQGAPNEQYF. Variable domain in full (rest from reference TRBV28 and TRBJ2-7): DVKVTQSSRYLVKRTGEKVFLECVQDMDHENMFWYRQDPGLGLRLIYFSYDVKMKEKGDIPEGYSVSREKKERFSLILESASTNQTSMYLCASSSQGAPNEQYFGPGTRLTVT.

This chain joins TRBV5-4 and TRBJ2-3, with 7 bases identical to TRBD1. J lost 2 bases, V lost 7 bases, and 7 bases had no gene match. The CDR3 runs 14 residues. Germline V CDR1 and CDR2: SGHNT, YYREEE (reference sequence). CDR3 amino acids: CASFRDRATDTQYF. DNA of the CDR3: TGTGCCAGCTTTCGGGACAGAGCCACAGATACGCAGTATTTT.

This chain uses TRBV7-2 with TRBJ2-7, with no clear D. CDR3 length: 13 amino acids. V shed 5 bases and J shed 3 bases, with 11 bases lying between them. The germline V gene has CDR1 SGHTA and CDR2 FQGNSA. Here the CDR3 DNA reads TGTGCCAGCAGCCCGAGAAGAGGCTACGAGCAGTACTTC. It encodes CASSPRRGYEQYF.

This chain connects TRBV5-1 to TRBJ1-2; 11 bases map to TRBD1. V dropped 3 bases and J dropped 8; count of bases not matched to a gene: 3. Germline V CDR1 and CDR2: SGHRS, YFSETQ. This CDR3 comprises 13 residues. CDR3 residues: CASSWGQGGGYTF. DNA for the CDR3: TGCGCCAGCAGCTGGGGACAGGGGGGCGGCTACACCTTC.

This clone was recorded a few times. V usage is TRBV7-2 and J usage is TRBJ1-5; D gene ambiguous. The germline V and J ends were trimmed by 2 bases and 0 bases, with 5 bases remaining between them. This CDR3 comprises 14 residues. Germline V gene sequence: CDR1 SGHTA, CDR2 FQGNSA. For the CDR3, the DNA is TGTGCCAGCAGCTTAATCAATAGCAATCAGCCCCAGCATTTT. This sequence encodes CASSLINSNQPQHF.

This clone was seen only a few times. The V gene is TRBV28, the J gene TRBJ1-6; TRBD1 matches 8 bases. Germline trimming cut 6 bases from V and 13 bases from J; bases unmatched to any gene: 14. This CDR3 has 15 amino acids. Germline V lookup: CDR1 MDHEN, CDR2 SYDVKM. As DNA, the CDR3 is TGTGCCAGCAGACCCACAGGGGGGAGTCGGACGCCCCTCCACTTT. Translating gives CASRPTGGSRTPLHF. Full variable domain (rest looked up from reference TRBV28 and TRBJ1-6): DVKVTQSSRYLVKRTGEKVFLECVQDMDHENMFWYRQDPGLGLRLIYFSYDVKMKEKGDIPEGYSVSREKKERFSLILESASTNQTSMYLCASRPTGGSRTPLHFGNGTRLTVT.

CDR3 bases: TGTGCCAGCAGCACTAGGGGACTAGATACGCAGTATTTT. It translates to CASSTRGLDTQYF. The genes are TRBV11-2 and TRBJ2-3, with D possibly being TRBD2 (6 bases). This CDR3 has 13 residues. Looked up from germline, CDR1 is SGHAT and CDR2 is FQNNGV. Between the trimmed V and J ends, which lost 5 bases and 5 bases, there was a span of 11 bases.

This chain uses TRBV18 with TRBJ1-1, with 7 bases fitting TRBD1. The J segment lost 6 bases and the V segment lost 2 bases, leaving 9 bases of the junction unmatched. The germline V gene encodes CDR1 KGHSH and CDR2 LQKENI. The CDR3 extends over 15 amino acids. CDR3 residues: CASSPDIQGKPEAFF. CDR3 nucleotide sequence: TGTGCCAGCTCACCAGACATACAGGGGAAGCCTGAAGCTTTCTTT.

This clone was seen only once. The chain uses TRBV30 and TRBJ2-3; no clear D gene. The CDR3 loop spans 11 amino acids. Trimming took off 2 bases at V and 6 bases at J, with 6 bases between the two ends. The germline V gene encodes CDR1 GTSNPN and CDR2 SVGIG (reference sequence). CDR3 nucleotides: TGTGCCTGGAGTAACATTGATACGCAGTATTTT. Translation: CAWSNIDTQYF.

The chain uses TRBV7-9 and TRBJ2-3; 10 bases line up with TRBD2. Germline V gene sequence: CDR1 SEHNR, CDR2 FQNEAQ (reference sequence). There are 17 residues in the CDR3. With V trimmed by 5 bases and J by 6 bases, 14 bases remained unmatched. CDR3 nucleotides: TGTGCCAGCAGCCCCCGGAAAAGCGGGGGGGCCTGGGATACGCAGTATTTT. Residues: CASSPRKSGGAWDTQYF.

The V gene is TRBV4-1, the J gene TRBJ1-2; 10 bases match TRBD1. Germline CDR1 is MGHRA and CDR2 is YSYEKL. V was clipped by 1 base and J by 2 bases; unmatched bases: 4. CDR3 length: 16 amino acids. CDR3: CASSQVGTGENYGYTF. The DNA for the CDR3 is TGCGCCAGCAGCCAAGTAGGGACAGGGGAGAACTATGGCTACACCTTC.

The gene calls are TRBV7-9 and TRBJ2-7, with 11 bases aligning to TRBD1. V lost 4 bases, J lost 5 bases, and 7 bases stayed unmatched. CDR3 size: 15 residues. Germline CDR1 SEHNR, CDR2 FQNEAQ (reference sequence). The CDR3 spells CASSWGDRGLNEQYF. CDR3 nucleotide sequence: TGTGCCAGCAGCTGGGGGGACAGGGGGTTGAACGAGCAGTACTTC.